These 22 T cell receptor beta chains were all obtained from the same sample, sequenced in a study of early T cells in non-severe SARS-CoV-2 infection. Via MiXCR, TCRdb re-called the 5' RACE reads, giving one row per CDR3 protein. The table shows approximately 70,000 distinct CDR3 sequences, with around 12% occurring only once. The sequencing sample was made of whole blood. The receptors come from an adult who was a healthcare worker with PCR-confirmed SARS-CoV-2 infection or an uninfected control (not recorded which).

This clonotype occurred a few times. The chain is built from TRBV6-5 and TRBJ2-3; no definite D call. CDR3 length: 16 residues. The ends were cut back, 0 bases at V and 0 bases at J, with 10 bases in the middle. Germline-derived CDR1 and CDR2 are MNHEY and SVGAGI. CDR3 residues: CASSYSFTASTDTQYF. The CDR3 nucleotides read TGTGCCAGCAGTTACTCTTTCACGGCCAGCACAGATACGCAGTATTTT.

The chain uses TRBV7-3 and TRBJ2-3; 9 nucleotides align to TRBD2. The CDR3 has 17 amino acids. After removal of 5 bases from V and 4 bases from J, the junction contained 13 bases not matched to a gene. The germline V gene has CDR1 SGHTA and CDR2 FQGTGA. CDR3 coding DNA: TGTGCCAGCAGCCCACGGGCGGCGGGAGGGCGGTCAGATACGCAGTATTTT. Residues: CASSPRAAGGRSDTQYF.

This clonotype was seen a few times. This CDR3 reads CSADSNTEAFF. DNA for the CDR3: TGCAGTGCTGATTCTAACACTGAAGCTTTCTTT. The chain has TRBV20-1 and TRBJ1-1; D remains unclear. The CDR3 sequence is 11 residues long. V was shortened by 5 bases and J by 2 bases, with 6 bases between the two germline ends. Per germline, CDR1 DFQATT and CDR2 SNEGSKA (reference sequence).

This clonotype appeared a few times. The chain links TRBV5-1 to TRBJ2-3, with D possibly TRBD2 on 6 matching bases. V lost 1 base to trimming and J lost 0 bases, with 9 bases between them. The germline CDR1 and CDR2 sequences are SGHRS and YFSETQ. The CDR3 runs to 15 residues. CDR3 nucleotide sequence: TGCGCCAGCAGCTTGTATGGGGGGAGCACAGATACGCAGTATTTT. Translated, it gives CASSLYGGSTDTQYF.

In its sample, this clonotype was seen a few times. The rearrangement uses TRBV18 and TRBJ1-3, with a tentative D call TRBD1 (6 bases). CDR1 is KGHSH, CDR2 LQKENI, per germline. Trimming stripped 6 bases from V and 0 bases from J, with 12 bases between. The CDR3 spans 15 residues. The CDR3 loop is CASSPQGGSGNTIYF. The CDR3 region has the DNA TGTGCCAGCTCTCCCCAAGGGGGCTCTGGAAACACCATATATTTT.

This clonotype has a count of ten or more. The chain carries TRBV20-1 and TRBJ2-4; maybe TRBD2 (6 bases). The CDR3 contains 17 residues. V lost 1 base, J lost 3 bases, and 19 bases lay in between. CDR1 DFQATT and CDR2 SNEGSKA come from the germline V gene (reference sequence). The CDR3 nucleotides are TGCAGTGCTAGAGTTTTCGGGAGTGTGGAAGGCAAAAACATTCAGTACTTC. This gives the protein CSARVFGSVEGKNIQYF.

The rearrangement uses TRBV27 and TRBJ2-7; weak D call: TRBD1 (5 bases). The CDR3 totals 14 residues. The germline gives CDR1 MNHEY, CDR2 SMNVEV (reference sequence). V lost 3 bases and J 2 bases, leaving 11 bases between the germline ends. CDR3 amino acids: CASSFREGAYEQYF. Here the CDR3 DNA reads TGTGCCAGCAGTTTCAGGGAAGGGGCCTACGAGCAGTACTTC.

This clonotype was observed many times. This sequence joins TRBV11-3 and TRBJ2-1; TRBD2 is a possible D gene (6 bases). The CDR3 spans 13 residues. CDR1 is SGHNT and CDR2 is YENEEA in the germline V gene. V was clipped by 3 bases and J by 7 bases, with 10 bases between them. The CDR3, as DNA: TGTGCCAGCAGCTTCACTAGCCAGAATGAGCAGTTCTTC. Its translation: CASSFTSQNEQFF.

This clonotype was seen repeatedly, ten times or more. The CDR3 DNA reads TGCAGTGCTAGAGGTCCTAGCGGAGCCTACGAGCAGTACTTC. It codes for CSARGPSGAYEQYF. The chain links TRBV20-1 to TRBJ2-7; 7 bases line up with TRBD2. Germline V gene data show CDR1 as DFQATT and CDR2 as SNEGSKA (reference sequence). The CDR3 is made up of 14 amino acids. Unmatched junction bases numbered 5, after V lost 1 base and J lost 2 bases.

This clonotype has only a few counts. This chain links TRBV7-3 with TRBJ2-7; 8 bases are a match to TRBD2. The V and J ends lost 5 bases and 6 bases, in that order; junction bases with no gene match: 9. Germline V gives CDR1 SGHTA, CDR2 FQGTGA. CDR3 length: 14 residues. CDR3 protein: CASSANSGSLEQYF. In DNA form, the CDR3 reads TGTGCCAGCAGCGCGAACAGCGGGAGTCTCGAGCAGTACTTC.

The V and J genes are TRBV12-3 or TRBV12-4 and TRBJ2-1, with D uncertain. The CDR3 has 11 residues. V was shortened by 6 bases and J by 10 bases, with 10 bases between the two germline ends. The DNA of the CDR3 is TGTGCCAGCAGCCCCGGTACCGAGCAGTTCTTC. Protein: CASSPGTEQFF.

J is TRBJ1-4 and V is TRBV29-1; D gene unclear. The CDR3 totals 12 residues. V was shortened by 0 bases and J by 12 bases, with 11 bases between the two germline ends. Per the germline V gene, CDR1 is SQVTM and CDR2 is ANQGSEA. CDR3 protein: CSVEEYGRELFF. CDR3 DNA: TGCAGCGTTGAAGAGTATGGAAGGGAACTGTTTTTT.

The chain links TRBV7-9 to TRBJ1-1; D remains unclear. Germline V gene sequence: CDR1 SEHNR, CDR2 FQNEAQ (reference sequence). This CDR3 spans 15 amino acids. V gave up 4 bases and J gave up 1 base, with 13 bases separating them. The CDR3 loop is CASSWEGLPNTEAFF. CDR3 nucleotide sequence: TGTGCCAGCAGCTGGGAAGGGTTGCCGAACACTGAAGCTTTCTTT. The full variable domain, in which reference TRBV7-9 and TRBJ1-1 provide the parts outside the CDR3, is DTGVSQNPRHKITKRGQNVTFRCDPISEHNRLYWYRQTLGQGPEFLTYFQNEAQLEKSRLLSDRFSAERPKGSFSTLEIQRTEQGDSAMYLCASSWEGLPNTEAFFGQGTRLTVV.

As concerns this clonotype: Sequence at one end of the junction differs from germline and may be a read error. This chain uses TRBV4-1 with TRBJ2-7, with a possible D match to TRBD1 (5 bases). The CDR3 spans 13 residues. The V gene's germline CDR1 is MGHRA and CDR2 YSYEKL. The CDR3 region is CASSLDSYYEQCF. For the CDR3, the DNA is TGCGCCAGCAGCTTAGACAGCTACTACGAGCAGTGCTTC.

This clonotype has just a few counts. The chain links TRBV6-6 to TRBJ2-7; either TRBD1 or TRBD2 may fit D (5 bases each). Trimming removed 3 bases at V and 7 bases at J, with 19 bases between. From germline, CDR1 is MNHNY and CDR2 SVGAGI (reference sequence). The CDR3 contains 15 residues. CDR3 loop: CASSYSDSGLGEQYF. CDR3 sequence (DNA): TGTGCCAGCAGTTATAGCGACAGTGGTCTAGGGGAGCAGTACTTC.

The sample holds many counts of this clonotype. This chain connects TRBV11-3 to TRBJ2-3, with a possible D match to TRBD2 (5 bases). The CDR3 consists of 13 residues. Trimming took 5 bases from V and 5 from J, leaving 11 bases between them. The V gene's germline CDR1 is SGHNT and CDR2 YENEEA. CDR3 in DNA: TGTGCCAGCAGCCCCGGGATGGGAGATACGCAGTATTTT. Its protein is CASSPGMGDTQYF.

This rearrangement joins TRBV29-1 to TRBJ1-2; 11 positions agree with TRBD1. The CDR3 sequence is 13 residues long. V lost 5 bases, J lost 7 bases, and 6 bases stayed unmatched. Germline lookup yields CDR1 SQVTM and CDR2 ANQGSEA. DNA of the CDR3: TGCAGCGTTATAGGACAGGGGGCGCGTGGCTACACCTTC. Protein: CSVIGQGARGYTF.

The V gene is TRBV11-2, the J gene TRBJ1-2; D is unresolved. V was trimmed by 0 bases and J by 12 bases, leaving 14 bases between them. The CDR3 contains 13 residues. Germline CDR1 is SGHAT and CDR2 is FQNNGV. The CDR3 DNA is TGTGCCAGCAGCTTAGATCTTCGGCAAGTCAACACCTTC. The encoded protein is CASSLDLRQVNTF.

The CDR3 protein is CASSYGPVGVGTDTQYF. The CDR3 DNA sequence: TGTGCCAGCAGTTATGGTCCCGTGGGTGTTGGCACAGATACGCAGTATTTT. The chain combines TRBV6-6 with TRBJ2-3; D is uncertain. The germline V and J ends were trimmed by 3 bases and 1 base, with 17 bases remaining between them. Germline CDR1 reads MNHNY; CDR2 reads SVGAGI (reference sequence). CDR3 length equals 17 residues.

The chain joins TRBV12-3 or TRBV12-4 to TRBJ1-5, with D uncertain. This CDR3 is built from 14 residues. Deletions cut 11 bases from V and 2 bases from J, with 16 bases between. The CDR3 DNA sequence: TGTGCCGACTCCCCTTGCGTGGGCAATCAGCCCCAGCATTTT. Protein sequence: CADSPCVGNQPQHF.

This clonotype occurred many times. The rearrangement links TRBV4-2 to TRBJ2-3, with D unresolved. Trimming left V 0 bases short and J 2 bases short, with 9 bases between. Germline V gene sequence: CDR1 LGHNA, CDR2 YNFKEQ. The CDR3 is 15 residues long. The CDR3: CASSQDHEVTDTQYF. The DNA for the CDR3 is TGTGCCAGCAGCCAAGATCACGAAGTCACAGATACGCAGTATTTT.

The gene calls are TRBV30 and TRBJ2-1, with 13 bases identical to TRBD2. V was pared by 3 bases and J by 4 bases, with 6 bases of the junction left unmatched. The CDR3 covers 16 residues. In germline, CDR1 is GTSNPN, CDR2 SVGIG (reference sequence). The CDR3 protein is CAWSHRGLAGYNEQFF. CDR3 DNA sequence: TGTGCCTGGAGCCATAGGGGACTAGCGGGATACAATGAGCAGTTCTTC.